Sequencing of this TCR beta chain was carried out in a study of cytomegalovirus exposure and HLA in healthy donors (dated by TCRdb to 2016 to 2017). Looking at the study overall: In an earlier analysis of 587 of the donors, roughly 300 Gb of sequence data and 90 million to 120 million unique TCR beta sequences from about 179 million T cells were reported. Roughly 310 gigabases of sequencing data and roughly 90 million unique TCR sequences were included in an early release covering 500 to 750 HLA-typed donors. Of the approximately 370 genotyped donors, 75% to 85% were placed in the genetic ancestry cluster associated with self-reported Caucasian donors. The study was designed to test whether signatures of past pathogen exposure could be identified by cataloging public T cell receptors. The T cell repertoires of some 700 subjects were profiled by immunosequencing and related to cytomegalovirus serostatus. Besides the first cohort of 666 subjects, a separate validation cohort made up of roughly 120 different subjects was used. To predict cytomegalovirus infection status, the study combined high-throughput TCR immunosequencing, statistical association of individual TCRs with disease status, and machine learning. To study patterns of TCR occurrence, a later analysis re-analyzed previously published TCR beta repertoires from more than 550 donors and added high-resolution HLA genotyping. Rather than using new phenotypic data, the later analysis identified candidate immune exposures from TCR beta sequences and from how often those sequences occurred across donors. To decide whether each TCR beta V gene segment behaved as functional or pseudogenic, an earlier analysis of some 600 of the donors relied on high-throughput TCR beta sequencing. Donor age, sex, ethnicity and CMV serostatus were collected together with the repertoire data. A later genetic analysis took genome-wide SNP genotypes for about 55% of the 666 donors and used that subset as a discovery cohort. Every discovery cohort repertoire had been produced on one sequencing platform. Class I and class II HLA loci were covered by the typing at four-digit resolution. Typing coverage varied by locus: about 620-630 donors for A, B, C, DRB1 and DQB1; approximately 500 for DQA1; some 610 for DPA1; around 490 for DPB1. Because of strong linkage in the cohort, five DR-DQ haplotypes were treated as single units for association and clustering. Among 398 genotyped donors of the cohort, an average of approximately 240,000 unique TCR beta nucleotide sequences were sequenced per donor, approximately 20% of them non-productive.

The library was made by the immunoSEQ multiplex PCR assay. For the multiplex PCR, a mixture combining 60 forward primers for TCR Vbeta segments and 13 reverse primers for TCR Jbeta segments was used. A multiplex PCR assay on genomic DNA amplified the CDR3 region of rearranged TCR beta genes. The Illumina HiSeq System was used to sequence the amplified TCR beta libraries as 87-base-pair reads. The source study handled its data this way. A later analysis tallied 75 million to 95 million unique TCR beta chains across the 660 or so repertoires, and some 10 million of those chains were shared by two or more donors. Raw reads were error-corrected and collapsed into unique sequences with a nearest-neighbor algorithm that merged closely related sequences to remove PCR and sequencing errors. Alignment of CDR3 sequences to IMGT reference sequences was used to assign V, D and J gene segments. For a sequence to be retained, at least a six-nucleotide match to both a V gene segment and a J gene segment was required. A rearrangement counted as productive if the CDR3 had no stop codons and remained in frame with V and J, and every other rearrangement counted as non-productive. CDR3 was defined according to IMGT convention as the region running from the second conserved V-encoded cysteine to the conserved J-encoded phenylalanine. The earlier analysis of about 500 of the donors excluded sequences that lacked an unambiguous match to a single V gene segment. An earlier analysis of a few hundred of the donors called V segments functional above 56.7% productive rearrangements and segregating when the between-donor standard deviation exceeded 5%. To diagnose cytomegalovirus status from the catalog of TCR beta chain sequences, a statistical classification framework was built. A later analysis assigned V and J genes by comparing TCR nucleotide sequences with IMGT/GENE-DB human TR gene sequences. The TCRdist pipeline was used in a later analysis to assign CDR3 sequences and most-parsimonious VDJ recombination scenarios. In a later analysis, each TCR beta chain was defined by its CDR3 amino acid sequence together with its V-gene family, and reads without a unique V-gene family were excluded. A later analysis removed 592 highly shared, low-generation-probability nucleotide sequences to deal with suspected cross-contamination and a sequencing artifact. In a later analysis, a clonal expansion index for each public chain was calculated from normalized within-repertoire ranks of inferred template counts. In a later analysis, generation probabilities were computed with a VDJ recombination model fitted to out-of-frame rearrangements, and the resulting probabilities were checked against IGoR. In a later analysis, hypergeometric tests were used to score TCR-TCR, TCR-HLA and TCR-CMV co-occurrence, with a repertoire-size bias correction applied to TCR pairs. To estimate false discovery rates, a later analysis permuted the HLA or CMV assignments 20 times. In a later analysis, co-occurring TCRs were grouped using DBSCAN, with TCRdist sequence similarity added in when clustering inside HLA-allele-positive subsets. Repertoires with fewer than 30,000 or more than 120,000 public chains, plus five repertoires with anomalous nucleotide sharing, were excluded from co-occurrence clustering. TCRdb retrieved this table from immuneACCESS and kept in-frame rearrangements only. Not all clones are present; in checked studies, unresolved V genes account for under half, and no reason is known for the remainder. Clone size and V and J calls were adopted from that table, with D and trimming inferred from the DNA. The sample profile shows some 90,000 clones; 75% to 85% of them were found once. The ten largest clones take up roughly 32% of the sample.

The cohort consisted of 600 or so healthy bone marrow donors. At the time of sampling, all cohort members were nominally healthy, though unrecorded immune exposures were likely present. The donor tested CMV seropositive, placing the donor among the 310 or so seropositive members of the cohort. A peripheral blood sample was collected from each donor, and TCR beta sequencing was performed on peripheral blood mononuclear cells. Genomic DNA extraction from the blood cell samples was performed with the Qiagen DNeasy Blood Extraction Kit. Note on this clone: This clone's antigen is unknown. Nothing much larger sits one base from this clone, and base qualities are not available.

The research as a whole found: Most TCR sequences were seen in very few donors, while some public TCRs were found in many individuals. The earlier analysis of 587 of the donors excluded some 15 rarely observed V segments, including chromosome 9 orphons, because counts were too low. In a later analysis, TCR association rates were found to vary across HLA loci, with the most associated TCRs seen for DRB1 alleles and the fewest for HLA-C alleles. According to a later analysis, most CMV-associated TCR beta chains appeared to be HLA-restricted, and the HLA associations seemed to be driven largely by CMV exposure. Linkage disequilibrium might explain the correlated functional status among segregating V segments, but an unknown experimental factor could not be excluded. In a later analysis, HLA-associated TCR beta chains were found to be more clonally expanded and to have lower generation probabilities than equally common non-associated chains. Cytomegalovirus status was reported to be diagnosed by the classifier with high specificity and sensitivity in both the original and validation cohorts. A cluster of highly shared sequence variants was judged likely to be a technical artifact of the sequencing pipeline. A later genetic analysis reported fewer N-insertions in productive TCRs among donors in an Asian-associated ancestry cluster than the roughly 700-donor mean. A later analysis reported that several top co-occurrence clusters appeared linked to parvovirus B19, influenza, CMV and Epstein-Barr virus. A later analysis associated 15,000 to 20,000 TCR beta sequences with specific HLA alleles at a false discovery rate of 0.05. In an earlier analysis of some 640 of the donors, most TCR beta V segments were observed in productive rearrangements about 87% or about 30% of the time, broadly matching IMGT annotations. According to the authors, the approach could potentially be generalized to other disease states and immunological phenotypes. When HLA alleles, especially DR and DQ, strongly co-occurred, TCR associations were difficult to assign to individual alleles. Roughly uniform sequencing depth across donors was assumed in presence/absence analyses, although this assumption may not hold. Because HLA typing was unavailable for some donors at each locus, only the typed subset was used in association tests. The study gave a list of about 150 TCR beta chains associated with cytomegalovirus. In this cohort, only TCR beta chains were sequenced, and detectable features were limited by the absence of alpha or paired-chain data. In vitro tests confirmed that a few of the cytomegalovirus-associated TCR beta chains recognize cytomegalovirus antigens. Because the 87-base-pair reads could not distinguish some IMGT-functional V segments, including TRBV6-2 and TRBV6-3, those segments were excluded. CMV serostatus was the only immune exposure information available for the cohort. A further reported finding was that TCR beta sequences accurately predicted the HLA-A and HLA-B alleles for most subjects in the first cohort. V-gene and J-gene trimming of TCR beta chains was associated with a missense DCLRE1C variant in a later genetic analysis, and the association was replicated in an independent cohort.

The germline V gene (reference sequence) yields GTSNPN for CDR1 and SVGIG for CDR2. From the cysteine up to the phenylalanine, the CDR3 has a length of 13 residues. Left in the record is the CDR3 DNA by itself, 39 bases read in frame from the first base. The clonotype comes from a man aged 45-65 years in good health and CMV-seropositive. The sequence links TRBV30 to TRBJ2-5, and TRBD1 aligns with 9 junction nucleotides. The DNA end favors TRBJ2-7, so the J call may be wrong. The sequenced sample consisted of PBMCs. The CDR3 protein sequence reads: CAWSGDRAYEQYF. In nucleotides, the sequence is TGTGCCTGGAGTGGGGACAGGGCCTACGAGCAGTACTTC.